This entry describes one T cell receptor beta chain. Treatment indicated: preoperative locoregional IRX-2 cytokine immunotherapy. Patients received preoperative, locoregional IRX-2 cytokine immunotherapy in a phase Ib study. The data are from a study of preoperative IRX-2 immunotherapy in early breast cancer. CDR1 and CDR2 (germline): MNHGY, SAAAGT. The ends were cut back, 3 bases at V and 2 bases at J, with 3 bases in the middle. The CDR3 has 12 residues. Produced via immunoSEQ multiplex PCR; TCRdb's table is partial and in-frame only. The sample has 35,000 to 45,000 clones, 82% seen once. The source material was lymph node tissue, sampled after IRX-2 immunotherapy. The clonotype originates from a human donor with breast cancer. V gene TRBV6-8 combines with J gene TRBJ2-3; D ambiguous. CDR3 in amino acids: CASSYHTDTQYF. CDR3 sequence (DNA): TGTGCCAGCAGTTATCACACAGATACGCAGTATTTT.